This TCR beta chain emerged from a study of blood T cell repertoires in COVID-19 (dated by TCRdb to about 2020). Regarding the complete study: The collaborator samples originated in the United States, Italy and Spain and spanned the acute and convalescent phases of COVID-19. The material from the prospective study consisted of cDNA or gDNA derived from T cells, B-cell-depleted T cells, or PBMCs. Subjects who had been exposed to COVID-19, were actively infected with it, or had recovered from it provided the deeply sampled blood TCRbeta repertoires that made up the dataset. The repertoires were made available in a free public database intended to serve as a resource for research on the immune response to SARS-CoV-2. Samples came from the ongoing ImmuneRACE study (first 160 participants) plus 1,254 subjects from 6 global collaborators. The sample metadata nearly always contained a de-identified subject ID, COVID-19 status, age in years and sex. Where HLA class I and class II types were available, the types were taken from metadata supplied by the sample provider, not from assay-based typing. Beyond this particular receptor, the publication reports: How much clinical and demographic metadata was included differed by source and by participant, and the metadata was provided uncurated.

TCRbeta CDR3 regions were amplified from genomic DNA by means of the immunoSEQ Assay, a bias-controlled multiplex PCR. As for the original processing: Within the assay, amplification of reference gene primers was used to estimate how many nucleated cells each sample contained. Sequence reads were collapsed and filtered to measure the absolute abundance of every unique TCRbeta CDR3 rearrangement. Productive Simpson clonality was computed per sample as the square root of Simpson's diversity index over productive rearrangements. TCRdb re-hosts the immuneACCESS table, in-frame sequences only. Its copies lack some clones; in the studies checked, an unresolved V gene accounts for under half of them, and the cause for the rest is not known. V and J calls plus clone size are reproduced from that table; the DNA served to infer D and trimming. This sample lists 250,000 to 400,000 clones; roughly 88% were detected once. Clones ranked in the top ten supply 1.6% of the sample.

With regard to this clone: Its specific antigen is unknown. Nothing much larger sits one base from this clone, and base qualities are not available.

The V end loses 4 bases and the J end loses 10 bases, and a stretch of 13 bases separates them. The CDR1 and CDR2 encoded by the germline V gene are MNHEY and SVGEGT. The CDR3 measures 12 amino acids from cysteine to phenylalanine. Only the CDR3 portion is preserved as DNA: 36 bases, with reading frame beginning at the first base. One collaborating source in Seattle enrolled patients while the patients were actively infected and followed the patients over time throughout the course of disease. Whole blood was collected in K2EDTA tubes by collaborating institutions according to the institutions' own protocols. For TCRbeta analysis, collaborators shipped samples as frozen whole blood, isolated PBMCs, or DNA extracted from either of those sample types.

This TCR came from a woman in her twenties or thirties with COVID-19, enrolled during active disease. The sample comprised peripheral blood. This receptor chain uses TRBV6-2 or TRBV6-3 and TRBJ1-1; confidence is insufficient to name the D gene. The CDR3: CASSWRERGAFF. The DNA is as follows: TGTGCCAGCAGTTGGAGGGAGCGTGGAGCTTTCTTT.